This T cell receptor (beta chain) was sequenced for a study of blood T cell repertoires in COVID-19 (dated by TCRdb to 2020 to 2022). Regarding the research as a whole: The collaborator samples originated in the United States, Italy and Spain and spanned the acute and convalescent phases of COVID-19. The material from the prospective study consisted of cDNA or gDNA derived from T cells, B-cell-depleted T cells, or PBMCs. Deeply sampled blood TCRbeta repertoires from subjects exposed to, actively infected with, or recovered from COVID-19 were included in the dataset. A freely available public database, intended as a resource for researchers studying the immune response to SARS-CoV-2, is where the repertoires were released. The samples were drawn from two sources: the first 160 participants of the ongoing ImmuneRACE study, and about 1,300 subjects contributed by 6 global collaborators. The sample metadata nearly always contained a de-identified subject ID, COVID-19 status, age in years and sex. HLA class I and class II types, where available, came from metadata supplied by the sample provider rather than from assay-based typing. The investigation overall reported the following: Clinical and demographic metadata were provided uncurated, with the amount varying by source and participant.

Participants in the prospective study were enrolled through a virtual design, were aged about 18 to 90 years, and lived in under 25 United States geographic areas. In the prospective study, cohorts were assigned on the basis of participant-reported clinical history obtained from a screening survey and a study questionnaire. In the prospective study, mobile phlebotomists collected whole blood, serum and a nasopharyngeal or oropharyngeal swab from each participant. Over an approximately 2-month period, participants in the prospective study had the option of providing additional blood draws and questionnaires. Before DNA extraction, blood samples from the prospective study were shipped at room temperature or frozen. TCRbeta CDR3 regions were amplified from genomic DNA using the immunoSEQ Assay, a bias-controlled multiplex PCR. Under the source paper's analysis protocol: The number of nucleated cells in each sample was estimated by amplification of reference gene primers within the assay. Sequence reads were collapsed and filtered to measure the absolute abundance of every unique TCRbeta CDR3 rearrangement. For each sample, productive Simpson clonality was calculated as the square root of Simpson's diversity index across productive rearrangements. TCRdb holds this immuneACCESS table with in-frame rearrangements only. Some clones are missing; in checked studies, unresolved V genes explain under half, and the rest has no known cause. V and J calls and clone size follow that table, whereas D and trimming were derived from the DNA. This sample lists around 250,000 clones; around 93% were detected once. The ten largest clones add up to 1.2% of the sample.

The junction shows trimming of 0 bases on V and 4 bases on J, plus 10 bases between the germline ends. CDR1 and CDR2, looked up from the germline V gene (reference sequence), are SGHNT and YYREEE. The CDR3 sequence holds 14 residues, the cysteine and phenylalanine included. Just the 42-base CDR3 DNA is kept, in frame starting at base 1. To note about this clone: The clone's antigen remains unknown. No much larger clone is present one base from it, and per-base qualities are unavailable.

The sequence derives from a human donor in a cohort exposed to, infected with or recovered from COVID-19 (not recorded which). The donor label of this sample is uncertain. The sequence joins TRBV5-4 to TRBJ1-1; the D segment cannot be called with confidence. The specimen was PBMCs or T cells enriched from blood (not recorded which). The DNA sequence reads TGTGCCAGCAGCTTGGGAGGGCGGCGCACTGAAGCTTTCTTT. This sequence encodes CASSLGGRRTEAFF. With the portions outside the CDR3 filled from the reference TRBV5-4 and TRBJ1-1 genes, the complete variable region becomes ETGVTQSPTHLIKTRGQQVTLRCSSQSGHNTVSWYQQALGQGPQFIFQYYREEENGRGNFPPRFSGLQFPNYSSELNVNALELDDSALYLCASSLGGRRTEAFFGQGTRLTVV.